This passage covers 18 T cell receptor beta chains from one sample sequenced in a study of Graves' ophthalmopathy and Graves' hyperthyroidism. The study amplified TCR beta CDR3 regions using RNA transcripts. First-round RT-PCR used HTBI primers; second-round multiplex PCR followed. From the multiplex PCR reads, TCRdb called clonotypes with MiXCR, one entry per CDR3 protein. The sample includes about 390,000 distinct CDR3 sequences, less than 20% of them seen just once. The sequencing input was peripheral blood. All receptors derive from a woman aged 18-29 years with stable Graves' hyperthyroidism.

This clonotype occurred many times. The chain recombines TRBV12-3 or TRBV12-4 with TRBJ2-7; D remains ambiguous. Trimming removed 3 bases at V and 3 bases at J, with 12 bases between. This CDR3 is 14 amino acids long. The CDR3 DNA reads as TGTGCCAGCAGTTTGGGCATGGGTGGCTACGAGCAGTACTTC. The encoded protein is CASSLGMGGYEQYF.

This clonotype showed up many times. The chain employs TRBV6-4 and TRBJ1-5; D is undetermined. Deletions cut 3 bases from V and 0 bases from J, with 6 bases between. Germline V gene data show CDR1 as MRHNA and CDR2 as SNTAGT. This CDR3 region has 14 residues. CDR3 bases: TGTGCCAGCAGTGAACAGTATAGCAATCAGCCCCAGCATTTT. Protein product: CASSEQYSNQPQHF.

This clonotype was seen ten or more times. V is TRBV27 and J is TRBJ2-2, with 9 bases identical to TRBD2. The CDR3 contains 19 residues. Germline trimming cut 6 bases from V and 7 bases from J; bases unmatched to any gene: 21. Germline CDR1 and CDR2: MNHEY and SMNVEV (reference sequence). CDR3 DNA sequence: TGTGCCAGCAGCCGCCGCGGAGCGGGGGGCCTCCCGGGAGGCGGGGAGCTGTTTTTT. Translated, it gives CASSRRGAGGLPGGGELFF.

This clonotype was detected only a few times. For the CDR3, the DNA is TGTGCCAGCAGTGGTAATCCGGGACAGCAAGCTTTCTTT. It yields the protein CASSGNPGQQAFF. This chain uses TRBV2 with TRBJ1-1, with 7 bases fitting TRBD1. J lost 9 bases, V lost 4 bases, and 8 bases had no gene match. Germline V gene data show CDR1 as SNHLY and CDR2 as FYNNEI. The CDR3 is made up of 13 amino acids. Filled out from reference TRBV2 and TRBJ1-1, the complete variable domain reads EPEVTQTPSHQVTQMGQEVILRCVPISNHLYFYWYRQILGQKVEFLVSFYNNEISEKSEIFDDQFSVERPDGSNFTLKIRSTKLEDSAMYFCASSGNPGQQAFFGQGTRLTVV.

At least ten counts were recorded for this clonotype. This chain joins TRBV11-1 and TRBJ2-7, with TRBD1 as a possible D gene (6 bases). This CDR3 has 16 amino acids. Germline CDR1 is SGHAT and CDR2 is FQDESV (reference sequence). V lost 5 bases, J lost 12 bases, and 29 bases lay in between. The CDR3 sequence: CASSPHGRPGTLDRYF. Written as DNA, the CDR3 is TGTGCCAGCAGCCCGCATGGGCGTCCCGGGACACTAGATCGGTACTTC.

The table lists this clonotype with many counts. The chain combines TRBV6-4 with TRBJ2-7; 10 bases agree with TRBD1. CDR1 MRHNA and CDR2 SNTAGT come from the germline V gene. After removal of 5 bases from V and 4 bases from J, the junction contained 17 bases not matched to a gene. The CDR3 is 18 residues long. CDR3 amino acids: CASSLYGSPRTGGYEQYF. CDR3 nucleotide sequence: TGTGCCAGCAGTCTTTACGGCTCACCACGGACAGGGGGATACGAGCAGTACTTC.

This clonotype was counted between two and nine times. The V gene is TRBV7-2, the J gene TRBJ1-2; D is uncertain. The CDR3 sequence is 15 residues long. Germline CDR1 SGHTA, CDR2 FQGNSA. The V and J ends lost 4 bases and 3 bases respectively, with 15 bases between them. The CDR3 loop reads CASSYRGNPYYGYTF. The CDR3 DNA reads as TGTGCCAGCAGCTACCGAGGGAACCCCTACTATGGCTACACCTTC.

Many counts were recorded for this clonotype. The genes are TRBV10-3 and TRBJ1-1, with 7 bases lining up with TRBD1. There are 13 residues in the CDR3. The ends lost 10 bases at V and 4 bases at J; junction bases unmatched: 9. Germline CDR1 is ENHRY and CDR2 is SYGVKD. The CDR3: CATSGTEFTEAFF. DNA of the CDR3: TGTGCCACCTCCGGGACAGAGTTCACTGAAGCTTTCTTT.

The table lists this clonotype with many counts. The chain has TRBV12-3 or TRBV12-4 and TRBJ1-2; no clear D gene. The CDR3 length is 13 residues. V lost 1 base, J lost 8 bases, and 11 bases lay in between. CDR3 region: CASSLGNPVGYTF. The CDR3 DNA reads as TGTGCCAGCAGTTTAGGGAATCCAGTCGGCTACACCTTC.

V is TRBV6-2 or TRBV6-3 and J is TRBJ2-3, with D unclear. The germline V gene has CDR1 MNHEY and CDR2 SVGEGT. V was cut by 6 bases and J by 5 bases, with 12 bases left in between. This CDR3 is 13 amino acids long. CDR3 DNA sequence: TGTGCCAGCAGGAGGCACCAAGGAGATACGCAGTATTTT. Its protein product is CASRRHQGDTQYF.

This clonotype was seen many times. J is TRBJ2-5 and V is TRBV6-2 or TRBV6-3; D unresolved. This CDR3 comprises 11 residues. CDR1 is MNHEY and CDR2 is SVGEGT in the germline V gene. Deletions cut 6 bases from V and 5 bases from J, with 7 bases between. CDR3 DNA: TGTGCCAGCAGCCTCCCCGAGACCCAGTACTTC. As protein: CASSLPETQYF.

This clonotype appeared a few times. This chain joins TRBV11-1 and TRBJ2-7; 9 nucleotides match TRBD1. The germline V gene has CDR1 SGHAT and CDR2 FQDESV (reference sequence). The CDR3 has 16 residues. V lost 1 base to trimming and J lost 5 bases; unmatched junction nucleotides: 9. DNA of the CDR3: TGTGCCAGCAGCTTAGGTCTAGGACAGGGGATACACGAGCAGTACTTC. This gives the protein CASSLGLGQGIHEQYF.

This clonotype appeared many times. V and J are TRBV20-1 and TRBJ2-5, with D perhaps matching TRBD2 (6 bases). This CDR3 has 13 amino acids. Germline CDR1 is DFQATT and CDR2 is SNEGSKA (reference sequence). V lost 6 bases and J lost 5, with 16 bases in between. The CDR3 sequence: CSAGRQGRETQYF. The CDR3 DNA is TGCAGTGCGGGGAGGCAGGGCCGGGAGACCCAGTACTTC.

The chain combines TRBV12-5 with TRBJ1-2; TRBD1 aligns across 8 bases. Trimming removed 7 bases from V and 8 bases from J; junction bases left unmatched: 9. Germline V CDR1 and CDR2: LGHNT, FRNRAP. CDR3 size: 13 residues. CDR3 nucleotide sequence: TGTGCTAGTGCCTCCGGGACAGGCTGGGGCTACACCTTC. Translation: CASASGTGWGYTF.

There are many counts of this clonotype. The chain carries TRBV10-3 and TRBJ1-1, with D uncertain. The germline V gene encodes CDR1 ENHRY and CDR2 SYGVKD. The CDR3 contains 13 residues. The V end was cut by 8 bases, the J end by 2 bases, with 12 bases between. The CDR3 region is CAIGQKPNTEAFF. The CDR3 DNA sequence: TGTGCCATCGGGCAGAAACCCAACACTGAAGCTTTCTTT.

This clonotype has at least ten counts. CDR3 sequence: CASSRQGSNTEAFF. The CDR3 DNA follows: TGTGCCAGCAGTAGACAGGGATCCAACACTGAAGCTTTCTTT. The V call is TRBV12-3 or TRBV12-4, the J call TRBJ1-1; TRBD1 agrees at 7 bases. CDR3 length: 14 residues. The V gene end was trimmed by 5 bases and the J gene end by 2 bases; junction bases not matched to a gene: 5.

This clonotype was counted many times. Because it lacks the conserved phenylalanine or tryptophan at the end, this CDR3 is likely a read error. This chain joins TRBV2 and TRBJ2-7, with 10 bases identical to TRBD2. The CDR3 covers 15 residues. CDR1 and CDR2 from the germline V gene are SNHLY and FYNNEI. Trimming took 1 base from V and 2 from J; bases not matched to a gene: 2. CDR3 in amino acids: CASSEELAGTYEQYL. Here the CDR3 DNA reads TGTGCCAGCAGTGAAGAACTAGCGGGGACCTACGAGCAGTACCTC.

The V and J genes are TRBV2 and TRBJ1-2; TRBD1 matches at 8 bases. Germline loops: CDR1 SNHLY, CDR2 FYNNEI. The CDR3 extends over 12 amino acids. V was pared by 7 bases and J by 8 bases, with 6 bases of the junction left unmatched. CDR3 region: CASIWTGRGYTF. The CDR3 nucleotides are TGTGCCAGCATTTGGACAGGGAGAGGCTACACCTTC.